This entry lists 24 T cell receptor beta chains sequenced from one sample in a study of shared clonotypes between healthy human individuals. TCRdb's table, derived via immunoSEQ multiplex PCR, lists solely in-frame clones and lacks some. The sample lists 190,000 or so clones, roughly 91% occurring once. Sequenced material: naive CD4+ T cells sorted from blood. Indicated subset: CD45RA+ positively selected. The receptors were sampled from a woman in her 30s in good health.

The V and J genes are TRBV10-3 and TRBJ2-5; tentatively, D is TRBD1 (7 bases). The end of the DNA fits TRBJ2-7 better, so the J call may be wrong. Germline V gene data show CDR1 as ENHRY and CDR2 as SYGVKD. CDR3 size: 13 residues. The CDR3 DNA follows: TGTGCCATCAGGGAGGGACAGTCCTACGAGCAGTACTTC. This encodes CAIREGQSYEQYF.

The gene calls are TRBV19 and TRBJ2-5; TRBD2 aligns across 7 bases. The CDR3 covers 12 residues. J was trimmed by 7 bases and V by 6 bases; bases with no gene match: 5. Germline CDR1 and CDR2: LNHDA and SQIVND (reference sequence). The CDR3 coding sequence is TGTGCCAGTAGCCAACCGGGGGGGACCCAGTACTTC. Residues: CASSQPGGTQYF. Full variable domain (missing parts from reference TRBV19 and TRBJ2-5): DGGITQSPKYLFRKEGQNVTLSCEQNLNHDAMYWYRQDPGQGLRLIYYSQIVNDFQKGDIAEGYSVSREKKESFPLTVTSAQKNPTAFYLCASSQPGGTQYFGPGTRLLVL.

The chain uses TRBV5-4 and TRBJ1-1; D is ambiguous. Germline V gene sequence: CDR1 SGHNT, CDR2 YYREEE (reference sequence). Trimming took off 0 bases at V and 1 base at J, with 13 bases between the two ends. The CDR3 covers 16 residues. The CDR3 protein is CASSLALGNSNTEAFF. For the CDR3, the DNA is TGTGCCAGCAGCTTGGCTTTAGGAAACTCGAACACTGAAGCTTTCTTT.

This chain links TRBV19 with TRBJ1-5; D is unresolved. Germline V gene data show CDR1 as LNHDA and CDR2 as SQIVND (reference sequence). CDR3 length equals 17 residues. V lost 5 bases and J 2 bases, leaving 19 bases between the germline ends. The CDR3 DNA sequence: TGTGCCAGTAGTCCCGCGGGGTTGGATTTTCGCAATCAGCCCCAGCATTTT. Its translation is CASSPAGLDFRNQPQHF.

The V and J genes are TRBV27 and TRBJ2-5; TRBD2 matches 11 bases. Germline trimming cut 5 bases from V and 1 base from J; bases unmatched to any gene: 9. The CDR3 contains 17 residues. Looked up from germline, CDR1 is MNHEY and CDR2 is SMNVEV (reference sequence). CDR3 sequence reads: CASSPKGTSGFQETQYF. The CDR3 nucleotides read TGTGCCAGCAGTCCGAAAGGGACTAGCGGATTCCAAGAGACCCAGTACTTC.

The chain carries TRBV19 and TRBJ2-1; D gene unclear. The CDR3 contains 17 residues. Trimming removed 2 bases from V and 10 bases from J, with 24 bases in between. Germline values: CDR1 LNHDA, CDR2 SQIVND (reference sequence). CDR3 loop: CASSIFAWADRSKEQFF. DNA of the CDR3: TGTGCCAGTAGTATATTTGCATGGGCCGACCGGTCAAAGGAGCAGTTCTTC.

This chain's CDR3 is CASSEGTGKQYF. The CDR3 DNA reads TGTGCCAGCAGTGAAGGGACGGGGAAGCAGTACTTC. The rearrangement joins TRBV2 to TRBJ2-7; a weak D match, TRBD2 (5 bases). V gave up 1 base and J gave up 8 bases, with 9 bases separating them. CDR1 and CDR2 from the germline V gene are SNHLY and FYNNEI. The CDR3 covers 12 residues.

This chain joins TRBV4-1 and TRBJ2-7, with 8 nucleotides matching TRBD2. Trimming took 1 base from V and 1 from J; bases not matched to a gene: 9. The CDR3 spans 17 residues. Germline V CDR1 and CDR2: MGHRA, YSYEKL. CDR3 DNA: TGCGCCAGCAGCCAAGCACTTCTAGCGGGTGAGTCCTACGAGCAGTACTTC. Its protein is CASSQALLAGESYEQYF.

The sample holds one count of this clone. The chain joins TRBV29-1 to TRBJ1-6, with D tentatively TRBD1 (6 bases). Germline lookup yields CDR1 SQVTM and CDR2 ANQGSEA. Trimming removed 7 bases from V and 5 bases from J, with 15 bases in between. This CDR3 is 14 amino acids long. In DNA, the CDR3 is TGCAGCGCCAGTGACGGACAGAATAATTCACCCCTCCACTTT. Translating gives CSASDGQNNSPLHF.

The chain has TRBV19 and TRBJ2-7; the D is unclear. Looked up from germline, CDR1 is LNHDA and CDR2 is SQIVND (reference sequence). The CDR3 consists of 11 residues. With 6 bases removed from V and 7 bases from J, the gap between germline ends came to 10 bases. CDR3 region: CASRGPGEQYF. CDR3 in DNA: TGTGCCAGTAGAGGACCCGGGGAGCAGTACTTC.

The chain joins TRBV6-1 to TRBJ1-2, with TRBD1 matching 8 bases. The CDR3 loop spans 14 amino acids. V lost 3 bases, J lost 7 bases, and 7 bases stayed unmatched. Germline V gene lookup returns CDR1 MNHNS and CDR2 SASEGT. The CDR3 coding sequence is TGTGCCAGCAGTGACGGACAGGGAGTGTTTGGCTACACCTTC. This translates into CASSDGQGVFGYTF.

This chain links TRBV20-1 with TRBJ2-7; either TRBD1 or TRBD2 may supply D (5 bases each). The CDR3 sequence is 11 residues long. Germline CDR1 DFQATT, CDR2 SNEGSKA (reference sequence). Trimming pared 5 bases from V and 2 bases from J, leaving 7 bases between. The CDR3 DNA sequence: TGCAGTGCTCGGGACCCCTACGAGCAGTACTTC. Its translation is CSARDPYEQYF.

The gene calls are TRBV28 and TRBJ1-4; a weak D match, TRBD1 (6 bases). The V gene's germline CDR1 is MDHEN and CDR2 SYDVKM. The CDR3 length is 13 residues. V shed 8 bases and J shed 5 bases, with 12 bases lying between them. The CDR3 loop reads CASLSTGNEKLFF. As DNA, the CDR3 is TGTGCCAGCCTATCAACAGGGAATGAAAAACTGTTTTTT.

This chain uses TRBV5-6 with TRBJ1-2, with D unresolved. The CDR3 length is 14 residues. The V gene lost 6 bases and the J gene lost 1 base, with 13 bases spanning the gap. In germline, CDR1 is SGHDT, CDR2 YYEEEE. DNA of the CDR3: TGTGCCAGCAACCCATACTCGTTTAACTATGGCTACACCTTC. This encodes CASNPYSFNYGYTF.

The chain links TRBV28 to TRBJ1-4, with D hard to call. Germline V CDR1 and CDR2: MDHEN, SYDVKM. The CDR3 extends over 15 amino acids. Trimming took off 3 bases at V and 6 bases at J, with 14 bases between the two ends. The CDR3 region has the DNA TGTGCCAGCAGTTTCTCGGTGGCGGGGTATGAAAAACTGTTTTTT. Translation gives CASSFSVAGYEKLFF.

J is TRBJ1-4 and V is TRBV18, with 7 nucleotides matching TRBD1. Per the germline V gene, CDR1 is KGHSH and CDR2 is LQKENI. Trimming at V came to 1 base and at J to 5 bases, leaving 7 bases not matched to a gene. This CDR3 region has 16 residues. The CDR3 here is CASSPRGDSLNEKLFF. The CDR3 coding sequence is TGTGCCAGCTCACCACGGGGGGACAGCCTAAATGAAAAACTGTTTTTT.

The CDR3 coding sequence is TGTGCCAGCCGCTTAGCCGGACAATCCGATGAGCAGTTCTTC. Its translation: CASRLAGQSDEQFF. The rearrangement uses TRBV2 and TRBJ2-1; D possibly corresponds to TRBD1 (5 bases). V lost 8 bases and J lost 8, with 19 bases in between. Looked up from germline, CDR1 is SNHLY and CDR2 is FYNNEI. This CDR3 has 14 amino acids.

The V call is TRBV5-4, the J call TRBJ1-5, with D possibly matching TRBD1 (5 bases). The germline CDR1 and CDR2 sequences are SGHNT and YYREEE (reference sequence). CDR3 length: 13 amino acids. V was trimmed by 2 bases and J by 6 bases, leaving 9 bases between them. The CDR3 sequence is CASSFGGIQPQHF. The CDR3 DNA sequence: TGTGCCAGCAGCTTTGGGGGAATTCAGCCCCAGCATTTT.

The V and J genes are TRBV14 and TRBJ2-2; a possible D gene is TRBD2 (5 bases). This CDR3 spans 17 amino acids. Germline CDR1 is SGHDN and CDR2 is FVKESK. Trimming stripped 3 bases from V and 2 bases from J, with 16 bases between. The CDR3 sequence is CASSHFEIAINTGELFF. In DNA form, the CDR3 reads TGTGCCAGCAGCCACTTTGAGATAGCGATCAACACCGGGGAGCTGTTTTTT.

The CDR3 loop reads CASRDRPLQQYF. The CDR3 coding sequence is TGTGCCAGTCGGGACAGGCCTCTGCAGCAGTACTTC. The chain carries TRBV6-4 and TRBJ2-7; 8 bases fit TRBD1. Germline CDR1 is MRHNA and CDR2 is SNTAGT. This CDR3 has 12 residues. The trim removed 9 bases at V and 8 bases at J, leaving 9 bases unmatched.

The chain uses TRBV28 and TRBJ2-5, with TRBD1 as a possible D gene (5 bases). TRBJ2-7 matches the DNA end more closely, so the J call is doubtful. The CDR3 consists of 13 residues. In germline, CDR1 is MDHEN, CDR2 SYDVKM. The CDR3 sequence: CASSSQPDNEQYF. As DNA, the CDR3 is TGTGCCAGCAGTTCCCAACCGGACAACGAGCAGTACTTC.

The genes are TRBV19 and TRBJ1-2; TRBD1 matches 7 bases. The V and J ends lost 7 bases and 8 bases, in that order; junction bases with no gene match: 13. Germline values: CDR1 LNHDA, CDR2 SQIVND (reference sequence). CDR3 length: 14 residues. The CDR3 coding sequence is TGTGCCAGTAACATAAGACAGGGTGTTGGCGGCTACACCTTC. This sequence encodes CASNIRQGVGGYTF.

The chain combines TRBV27 with TRBJ1-2; 10 bases are a match to TRBD1. V lost 4 bases to trimming and J lost 5 bases; unmatched junction nucleotides: 10. CDR1 and CDR2 (germline): MNHEY, SMNVEV (reference sequence). This CDR3 has 16 residues. The CDR3 coding sequence is TGTGCCAGCAGTTCCTATCCGGGACAGGGGCGGTATGGCTACACCTTC. This sequence encodes CASSSYPGQGRYGYTF.

The J gene is TRBJ2-3, the V gene TRBV5-4; TRBD1 aligns across 9 bases. The V gene's germline CDR1 is SGHNT and CDR2 YYREEE (reference sequence). This CDR3 contains 18 residues. J lost 1 base, V lost 4 bases, and 13 bases had no gene match. The CDR3 loop is CASSPVPGQGGGTDTQYF. CDR3 bases: TGTGCCAGCAGCCCAGTCCCGGGACAGGGTGGAGGCACAGATACGCAGTATTTT.